These 17 T cell receptor beta chains share one sample of origin, sequenced in a study of T cell clonotyping in hematopoietic cell transplantation. The protocol was immunoSEQ multiplex PCR, while the TCRdb copy is restricted to in-frame clones and leaves out a portion. This sample yields around 2,000 clones, of which about 90% are seen a single time; around 11% belongs to the top ten. This sample comprised peripheral blood mononuclear cells, obtained 30 days after allogeneic stem cell transplant. The receptors shown here come from a female patient in her fifties who had an allogeneic stem cell transplant from a related donor, so the T cells may come from the graft donor. Some clones in this sample may be carry-over from other donors' samples.

The chain couples TRBV5-1 to TRBJ1-4, with no clear D. The V gene lost 5 bases and the J gene lost 0 bases, with 8 bases spanning the gap. Germline V lookup: CDR1 SGHRS, CDR2 YFSETQ. This CDR3 is 14 amino acids long. CDR3 loop: CASRADSTNEKLFF. DNA of the CDR3: TGCGCCAGCAGGGCGGACTCAACTAATGAAAAACTGTTTTTT.

This chain uses TRBV7-9 with TRBJ2-7; maybe TRBD2 (5 bases). The CDR3 covers 13 residues. Trimming shortened V by 3 bases and J by 1 base, and 7 bases separated the two germline ends. Germline loops: CDR1 SEHNR, CDR2 FQNEAQ (reference sequence). CDR3 sequence reads: CASSFAGSYEQYF. DNA of the CDR3: TGTGCCAGCAGCTTCGCGGGTTCCTACGAGCAGTACTTC.

This clone was seen only once. This sequence joins TRBV10-1 and TRBJ2-1; tentative D call: TRBD1 (5 bases). CDR3 length: 13 amino acids. Per the germline V gene, CDR1 is WNHNN and CDR2 is SYGVQD (reference sequence). Between the trimmed V and J ends, which lost 0 bases and 11 bases, there was a span of 11 bases. CDR3 sequence (DNA): TGCGCCAGCAGTGAGTCGATAAGGGGAAAGCAGTTCTTC. It codes for CASSESIRGKQFF.

The chain employs TRBV10-1 and TRBJ2-2; 7 nucleotides match TRBD1. V was clipped by 0 bases and J by 0 bases; unmatched bases: 1. The CDR3 length is 16 residues. Germline lookup yields CDR1 WNHNN and CDR2 SYGVQD (reference sequence). The DNA for the CDR3 is TGCGCCAGCAGTGAGTCGAGGGGGCCGAACACCGGGGAGCTGTTTTTT. Protein sequence: CASSESRGPNTGELFF.

The CDR3 spells CASSPQGPGEQYF. In DNA form, the CDR3 reads TGTGCCAGCAGCCCCCAGGGGCCCGGGGAGCAGTACTTC. The chain joins TRBV7-9 to TRBJ2-7; TRBD1 is a possible D gene (6 bases). Germline-derived CDR1 and CDR2 are SEHNR and FQNEAQ (reference sequence). The CDR3 runs 13 residues. Trimming removed 5 bases at V and 7 bases at J, with 15 bases between.

The chain couples TRBV5-4 to TRBJ2-5, with 7 bases identical to TRBD1. The CDR3 has 14 amino acids. Looked up from germline, CDR1 is SGHNT and CDR2 is YYREEE (reference sequence). The V segment lost 5 bases and the J segment 5 bases; nucleotides outside the gene matches: 9. The CDR3 protein is CASRTQGHRETQYF. The DNA of the CDR3 is TGTGCCAGCAGAACACAGGGGCATCGGGAGACCCAGTACTTC.

This chain's CDR3 is CASSFPSEAEREQFF. The DNA for the CDR3 is TGTGCCAGCAGTTTCCCCTCCGAGGCGGAAAGGGAGCAGTTCTTC. The chain couples TRBV28 to TRBJ2-1; D not resolved. This CDR3 comprises 15 residues. Germline CDR1 reads MDHEN; CDR2 reads SYDVKM. V shed 3 bases and J shed 10 bases, with 19 bases lying between them.

The V gene is TRBV19, the J gene TRBJ1-2, with 7 bases identical to TRBD1. This CDR3 comprises 14 residues. Germline loops: CDR1 LNHDA, CDR2 SQIVND (reference sequence). V trimming: 7 bases; J trimming: 8 bases; junction bases outside the gene matches: 13. This chain's CDR3 is CASTRGGAGGGYTF. The CDR3 bases are TGTGCCAGTACCCGAGGGGGCGCAGGGGGAGGCTACACCTTC.

The rearrangement uses TRBV5-1 and TRBJ2-3; 10 positions match TRBD1. After removal of 5 bases from V and 5 bases from J, the junction contained 5 bases not matched to a gene. The CDR3 has 14 residues. CDR1 SGHRS and CDR2 YFSETQ come from the germline V gene. Here the CDR3 reads CASSFRDRGDTQYF. The CDR3 nucleotides are TGCGCCAGCAGTTTCCGGGACAGGGGAGATACGCAGTATTTT.

This chain links TRBV2 with TRBJ2-1, with D perhaps given as TRBD1 or TRBD2 (5 bases each). The germline V gene encodes CDR1 SNHLY and CDR2 FYNNEI. This CDR3 is 15 amino acids long. V was pared by 4 bases and J by 0 bases, with 10 bases between. The CDR3 nucleotides read TGTGCCAGCAGTGCGGGGACGAGCTCCTACAATGAGCAGTTCTTC. Translation: CASSAGTSSYNEQFF.

The chain is built from TRBV10-2 and TRBJ2-7; 12 bases map to TRBD2. With 9 bases clipped from V and 3 bases from J, the junction kept 3 bases outside the gene matches. This CDR3 is built from 13 residues. Looked up from germline, CDR1 is WSHSY and CDR2 is SAAADI. The CDR3 bases are TGCGCCAGTCGGACTAGCGGGAACTACGAGCAGTACTTC. Its protein product is CASRTSGNYEQYF.

The count of this clone is one. V usage is TRBV27 and J usage is TRBJ2-3; 7 positions match TRBD1. The CDR3 consists of 14 residues. The ends lost 5 bases at V and 1 base at J; junction bases unmatched: 3. Per germline, CDR1 MNHEY and CDR2 SMNVEV (reference sequence). The CDR3 DNA sequence: TGTGCCAGCAGTCGGGACAGTCGCACAGATACGCAGTATTTT. Translated: CASSRDSRTDTQYF.

This clone was counted between two and nine times. V is TRBV7-9 and J is TRBJ1-2, with D unclear. CDR3 length: 14 amino acids. Germline loops: CDR1 SEHNR, CDR2 FQNEAQ (reference sequence). Trimming shortened V by 1 base and J by 4 bases, and 10 bases separated the two germline ends. CDR3 amino acids: CASSLGYGVYGYTF. The DNA for the CDR3 is TGTGCCAGCAGCTTAGGTTATGGAGTCTATGGCTACACCTTC.

This chain connects TRBV6-5 to TRBJ1-6, with 7 bases identical to TRBD1. With V trimmed by 0 bases and J by 12 bases, 5 bases remained unmatched. The CDR3 has 14 residues. Looked up from germline, CDR1 is MNHEY and CDR2 is SVGAGI. This chain's CDR3 is CASSYSGQAVPLHF. The DNA of the CDR3 is TGTGCCAGCAGTTACTCAGGACAGGCGGTACCCCTCCACTTT.

V and J are TRBV19 and TRBJ1-3; D possibly corresponds to TRBD1 (6 bases). The V gene's germline CDR1 is LNHDA and CDR2 SQIVND (reference sequence). There are 15 residues in the CDR3. With 6 bases removed from V and 1 base from J, the gap between germline ends came to 13 bases. CDR3 coding DNA: TGTGCCAGTAGGTTGACAGGACCGTCTGGAAACACCATATATTTT. This sequence encodes CASRLTGPSGNTIYF.

The rearrangement joins TRBV30 to TRBJ2-7, with 9 bases lining up with TRBD2. V shed 1 base, J shed 2 bases, and the junction held 3 bases outside the gene matches. CDR1 and CDR2 (germline): GTSNPN, SVGIG (reference sequence). The CDR3 length is 14 residues. The DNA of the CDR3 is TGTGCCTGGAGTGGCCTAGCGGGACCCTACGAGCAGTACTTC. Translation gives CAWSGLAGPYEQYF.

The rearrangement links TRBV15 to TRBJ1-2; D possibly corresponds to TRBD1 (5 bases). Trimming took off 0 bases at V and 7 bases at J, with 12 bases between the two ends. CDR1 is LNHNV and CDR2 is YYDKDF in the germline V gene (reference sequence). The CDR3 length is 14 residues. The DNA for the CDR3 is TGTGCCACCAGCAGAGATATGAGGGACCCTGGCTACACCTTC. Its protein is CATSRDMRDPGYTF.